The present entry profiles one TCR beta chain with its context. The entry originates in a study of T cell changes during pregnancy in multiple sclerosis. Generated by immunoSEQ multiplex PCR, the TCRdb table keeps only in-frame clones and is missing some. Of approximately 71,000 clones detected, roughly 89% appear once; the ten largest clones hold less than 2%. Germline CDR1 and CDR2: SGHRS and YFSETQ. The V gene end was trimmed by 0 bases and the J gene end by 6 bases; junction bases not matched to a gene: 4. The CDR3 is made up of 15 amino acids. The source of this sequence is a female donor with multiple sclerosis, enrolled in a pregnancy study. The sequenced sample was peripheral blood, obtained in the second trimester of pregnancy. The chain recombines TRBV5-1 with TRBJ2-7, with 12 positions matching TRBD1. The CDR3 here is CASSLGGTGGAEQYF. CDR3 sequence (DNA): TGCGCCAGCAGCTTGGGCGGGACAGGGGGCGCCGAGCAGTACTTC.